This T cell receptor (beta chain) was obtained from a study of blood T cell repertoires in COVID-19. Study information: COVID-19 samples from acute and convalescent phases originated in the United States, Italy and Spain.

As handled by the study authors: Amplification with reference gene primers provided the estimates of nucleated cell counts. This table comes from immunoSEQ multiplex PCR, and its TCRdb copy is limited to in-frame clones, with some not included. V, J and clone size are taken as reported in that table, and D and trimming were inferred from the DNA itself. The sample includes approximately 210,000 clones, around 84% of them seen just once. This clone showed up just once. This CDR3 is built from 14 residues. Germline V gives CDR1 SGHKS, CDR2 YYEKEE (reference sequence). After removal of 4 bases from V and 4 bases from J, the junction contained 2 bases not matched to a gene. Adults between roughly 18 and 90 years of age took part from under 30 US areas.

This TCR was sampled from a man in his thirties or forties with acute COVID-19. The specimen was PBMCs or T cells enriched from blood (not recorded which). V usage is TRBV5-5 and J usage is TRBJ2-2, with TRBD1 matching 9 bases. In DNA, the CDR3 is TGTGCCAGCAGCGACAGGGGGGTCACCGGGGAGCTGTTTTTT. Residues: CASSDRGVTGELFF.